These 29 T cell receptor beta chains share one sample of origin, sequenced in a study of T cell responses to AZD1222 COVID-19 vaccine. TCRdb's table, derived via immunoSEQ multiplex PCR, lists solely in-frame clones and lacks some. The top ten hold around 1% of the sample, which has 160,000 or so clones, about 91% seen once. Sequencing was performed on peripheral blood, taken 28 days after the second AZD1222 dose. The receptors derive from an adult who received the AZD1222 COVID-19 vaccine.

This chain uses TRBV27 with TRBJ1-2; D gene unclear. CDR3 length: 14 residues. With 2 bases removed from V and 4 bases from J, the gap between germline ends came to 11 bases. Germline CDR1 is MNHEY and CDR2 is SMNVEV (reference sequence). This chain's CDR3 is CASSLIPPVYGYTF. The CDR3, as DNA: TGTGCCAGCAGTTTAATTCCCCCGGTCTATGGCTACACCTTC.

As for this clone: Other DNA sequences in the sample encode the same CDR3. The CDR3 nucleotides are TGTGCCAGCAGTCTTGGGCGCAATCAGCCCCAGCATTTT. Translation gives CASSLGRNQPQHF. The chain is built from TRBV6-5 and TRBJ1-5; no firm D call. The CDR3 is 13 amino acids. CDR1 MNHEY and CDR2 SVGAGI come from the germline V gene. Trimming shortened V by 5 bases and J by 2 bases, and 7 bases separated the two germline ends.

The CDR3 loop is CASSADRGAYEQYF. The DNA of the CDR3 is TGTGCCAGCAGCGCGGACAGGGGCGCCTACGAGCAGTACTTC. The chain carries TRBV3-1 (or the pseudogene TRBV3-2) and TRBJ2-7; 9 nucleotides agree with TRBD1. Trimming removed 5 bases from V and 2 bases from J; junction bases left unmatched: 4. CDR1 and CDR2 from the germline V gene are LGHDT and YNNKEL (reference sequence). The CDR3 loop spans 14 amino acids.

The rearrangement uses TRBV6-6 and TRBJ2-3; the D gene is possibly TRBD2 (6 bases). Trimming cost V 7 bases and J 2 bases, with 13 bases left between them. CDR1 MNHNY and CDR2 SVGAGI come from the germline V gene (reference sequence). This CDR3 spans 14 amino acids. The CDR3 protein is CASKPGLTTDTQYF. The CDR3 DNA reads as TGTGCCAGCAAGCCGGGACTTACCACAGATACGCAGTATTTT.

Only one count was recorded for this clone. The rearrangement joins TRBV7-9 to TRBJ2-3; TRBD2 might be the D (5 bases). The germline V and J ends were trimmed by 5 bases and 4 bases, with 10 bases remaining between them. The CDR3 runs to 13 residues. Germline loops: CDR1 SEHNR, CDR2 FQNEAQ (reference sequence). The CDR3 loop is CASSPVGADTQYF. The CDR3 nucleotides are TGTGCCAGCAGCCCCGTGGGAGCAGATACGCAGTATTTT.

Worth noting for this clone: At one of its ends the junction is not consistent with the germline gene, which may arise from a read error. The rearrangement uses TRBV5-7 and TRBJ1-4, with D possibly being TRBD1 (5 bases). TRBV5-7 is identified as an open reading frame with a role that is uncertain. The CDR3 consists of 12 residues. The CDR3 nucleotides read TGTGCCAGCAGCTTAAATGGGGGTGAAATAGACTTT. This encodes CASSLNGGEIDF.

The gene calls are TRBV2 and TRBJ2-3; 10 bases agree with TRBD1. This CDR3 spans 14 amino acids. The germline V gene has CDR1 SNHLY and CDR2 FYNNEI. Trimming removed 11 bases from V and 3 bases from J; junction bases left unmatched: 8. In DNA form, the CDR3 reads TGTGCCGGACAGGGGGGCTCGGGAACAGATACGCAGTATTTT. Encoded protein: CAGQGGSGTDTQYF.

The gene calls are TRBV5-6 and TRBJ2-7, with D maybe TRBD1 (6 bases). The CDR3 has 13 residues. CDR1 is SGHDT and CDR2 is YYEEEE in the germline V gene. V lost 3 bases and J lost 7, with 14 bases in between. The CDR3 region is CASSSGTRREQYF. The CDR3 DNA is TGTGCCAGCAGCTCGGGGACAAGGCGAGAGCAGTACTTC.

The chain has TRBV18 and TRBJ2-7; no reliable D call. CDR1 and CDR2 from the germline V gene are KGHSH and LQKENI. The CDR3 contains 12 residues. V lost 1 base and J 5 bases, leaving 6 bases between the germline ends. The CDR3 DNA reads as TGTGCCAGCTCACCACAGTCCAACGAGCAGTACTTC. Translating it yields CASSPQSNEQYF.

The rearrangement joins TRBV6-5 to TRBJ1-2, with 9 bases aligning to TRBD1. Trimming at V came to 2 bases and at J to 7 bases, leaving 2 bases not matched to a gene. The germline V gene has CDR1 MNHEY and CDR2 SVGAGI. The CDR3 length is 13 residues. Written as DNA, the CDR3 is TGTGCCAGCAGTTACGGGACAGGGTTTGGCTACACCTTC. Translation: CASSYGTGFGYTF.

This chain connects TRBV9 to TRBJ1-1; D is undetermined. CDR3 length equals 13 residues. Trimming stripped 2 bases from V and 3 bases from J, with 8 bases between. Germline assignment: CDR1 SGDLS and CDR2 YYNGEE. The CDR3 region is CASSVWRDTEAFF. CDR3 in DNA: TGTGCCAGCAGCGTCTGGAGGGACACTGAAGCTTTCTTT.

This rearrangement joins TRBV27 to TRBJ1-1; D is ambiguous. Trimming stripped 2 bases from V and 0 bases from J, with 10 bases between. The CDR3 has 15 residues. Germline CDR1 and CDR2: MNHEY and SMNVEV (reference sequence). CDR3 region: CASSLGPILNTEAFF. CDR3 nucleotide sequence: TGTGCCAGCAGTTTAGGACCGATACTGAACACTGAAGCTTTCTTT.

Points on this clone: Sequence at one end of the junction differs from germline and may be a read error. This chain joins TRBV6-5 and TRBJ1-1; D is possibly TRBD1 (5 bases). The CDR3 loop spans 14 amino acids. CDR1 and CDR2 from the germline V gene are MNHEY and SVGAGI. The DNA of the CDR3 is TGTGCCAGCAGTCGGGGGTTAATGAACGCTGAAGCTTTCTTT. Protein: CASSRGLMNAEAFF.

This clone was seen just once. V and J are TRBV10-3 and TRBJ1-2; a possible D gene is TRBD1 (5 bases). The V end was cut by 2 bases, the J end by 4 bases, with 11 bases between. Per germline, CDR1 ENHRY and CDR2 SYGVKD. CDR3 length: 14 amino acids. In nucleotides, the CDR3 is TGTGCCATCAGTGAGGGGGGACGGTCCTATGGCTACACCTTC. It translates to CAISEGGRSYGYTF.

V usage is TRBV5-1 and J usage is TRBJ2-6, with a possible D match to TRBD1 (6 bases). This CDR3 has 19 amino acids. CDR1 is SGHRS, CDR2 YFSETQ, per germline. The V and J ends lost 2 bases and 0 bases respectively, with 18 bases between them. The CDR3 protein is CASSFPRQPDSSGANVLTF. The CDR3 DNA reads as TGCGCCAGCAGCTTTCCACGACAGCCGGACAGCTCTGGGGCCAACGTCCTGACTTTC.

The rearrangement uses TRBV5-1 and TRBJ1-1; 8 bases agree with TRBD1. V shed 0 bases, J shed 2 bases, and the junction held 9 bases outside the gene matches. Germline-derived CDR1 and CDR2 are SGHRS and YFSETQ. CDR3 size: 17 residues. CDR3 coding DNA: TGCGCCAGCAGCTTGGCCAAGGGGGGACAGGTTAACACTGAAGCTTTCTTT. Protein product: CASSLAKGGQVNTEAFF.

This sequence joins TRBV3-1 (or the pseudogene TRBV3-2) and TRBJ1-1; D is uncertain. V shed 1 base and J shed 0 bases, with 3 bases lying between them. The germline V gene encodes CDR1 LGHDT and CDR2 YNNKEL (reference sequence). CDR3 length: 13 amino acids. CDR3 in amino acids: CASSQGLNTEAFF. CDR3 DNA sequence: TGTGCCAGCAGCCAAGGGCTGAACACTGAAGCTTTCTTT.

The gene calls are TRBV3-1 (or the pseudogene TRBV3-2) and TRBJ1-2; no reliable D call. The V end was cut by 4 bases, the J end by 3 bases, with 9 bases between. This CDR3 spans 13 amino acids. Germline-derived CDR1 and CDR2 are LGHDT and YNNKEL (reference sequence). The DNA for the CDR3 is TGTGCCAGCAGCCCTACAGCTGACTATGGCTACACCTTC. Protein: CASSPTADYGYTF.

The chain combines TRBV5-5 with TRBJ1-1; weak D call: TRBD1 (5 bases). Germline values: CDR1 SGHKS, CDR2 YYEKEE (reference sequence). The length of the CDR3 is 13 residues. V shed 3 bases and J shed 6 bases, with 12 bases lying between them. In nucleotides, the CDR3 is TGTGCCAGCAGCTATGTGGGGGACCCTGAAGCTTTCTTT. Its protein is CASSYVGDPEAFF.

A few counts support this clone. The rearrangement joins TRBV5-4 to TRBJ1-3, with a possible D match to TRBD1 (6 bases). V lost 2 bases to trimming and J lost 1 base, with 22 bases between them. The CDR3 totals 19 residues. CDR1 is SGHNT, CDR2 YYREEE, per germline (reference sequence). The CDR3 coding sequence is TGTGCCAGCAGCTTTTATCGTGTGGACAGTATCTCATCTGGAAACACCATATATTTT. This gives the protein CASSFYRVDSISSGNTIYF.

The V and J genes are TRBV2 and TRBJ2-3; D ambiguous. The CDR3 totals 13 residues. Germline V gene lookup returns CDR1 SNHLY and CDR2 FYNNEI. The V end was cut by 6 bases, the J end by 3 bases, with 10 bases between. The CDR3 DNA sequence: TGTGCCAGCAGCCAAGACAAGACAGATACGCAGTATTTT. It is translated as CASSQDKTDTQYF.

The rearrangement uses TRBV5-6 and TRBJ2-3; D is possibly TRBD2 (5 bases). V dropped 0 bases and J dropped 1 base, with 6 bases sitting between them. Germline-derived CDR1 and CDR2 are SGHDT and YYEEEE. The CDR3 consists of 14 residues. For the CDR3, the DNA is TGTGCCAGCAGCTTGGGGGGAGGCACAGATACGCAGTATTTT. This encodes CASSLGGGTDTQYF.

Written as DNA, the CDR3 is TGTGCCAGCTCACCCCTGGGGAGCCCCTACAATGAGCAGTTCTTC. Translation gives CASSPLGSPYNEQFF. The chain combines TRBV18 with TRBJ2-1; maybe TRBD2 (5 bases). Germline CDR1 reads KGHSH; CDR2 reads LQKENI. This CDR3 has 15 amino acids. Trimming stripped 3 bases from V and 2 bases from J, with 11 bases between. The full variable domain, in which reference TRBV18 and TRBJ2-1 provide the parts outside the CDR3, is NAGVMQNPRHLVRRRGQEARLRCSPMKGHSHVYWYRQLPEEGLKFMVYLQKENIIDESGMPKERFSAEFPKEGPSILRIQQVVRGDSAAYFCASSPLGSPYNEQFFGPGTRLTVL.

The V gene is TRBV6-5, the J gene TRBJ2-7; a weak D match, TRBD2 (7 bases). Trimming shortened V by 2 bases and J by 5 bases, and 13 bases separated the two germline ends. Germline CDR1 reads MNHEY; CDR2 reads SVGAGI. The CDR3 length is 14 residues. Here the CDR3 DNA reads TGTGCCAGCAGTTACCAGAGGGGGGGCCACGAGCAGTACTTC. It is translated as CASSYQRGGHEQYF.

This chain uses TRBV5-1 with TRBJ2-1; 8 bases fit TRBD1. V lost 1 base to trimming and J lost 3 bases; unmatched junction nucleotides: 3. The CDR3 sequence is 15 residues long. Germline CDR1 and CDR2: SGHRS and YFSETQ. CDR3 in amino acids: CASSLQTGDYNEQFF. In DNA form, the CDR3 reads TGCGCCAGCAGCTTGCAGACAGGGGACTACAATGAGCAGTTCTTC.

The chain recombines TRBV12-3 or TRBV12-4 with TRBJ2-1, with D perhaps TRBD1 or TRBD2 (5 bases each). V lost 9 bases, J lost 7 bases, and 7 bases lay in between. The CDR3 is 10 residues long. The CDR3 loop reads CASWGNEQFF. The CDR3 bases are TGTGCCAGTTGGGGGAATGAGCAGTTCTTC.

CDR3 sequence reads: CASSEGDEQYF. CDR3 nucleotides: TGTGCCAGCAGCGAGGGTGACGAGCAGTACTTC. The chain joins TRBV13 to TRBJ2-7, with TRBD2 as a possible D gene (5 bases). V was pared by 5 bases and J by 5 bases, with 7 bases between. CDR3 length: 11 residues. The germline CDR1 and CDR2 sequences are PRHDT and FYEKMQ (reference sequence).

This chain joins TRBV2 and TRBJ2-4, with 9 bases that match TRBD1. The CDR3 is made up of 16 amino acids. Germline lookup yields CDR1 SNHLY and CDR2 FYNNEI. V shed 2 bases and J 7 bases; nucleotides not matched to a gene: 9. The CDR3 is CASSEMLGQGGNIQYF. Written as DNA, the CDR3 is TGTGCCAGCAGTGAAATGTTGGGACAGGGCGGGAACATTCAGTACTTC. The complete variable domain, with remaining parts taken from reference TRBV2 and TRBJ2-4, reads EPEVTQTPSHQVTQMGQEVILRCVPISNHLYFYWYRQILGQKVEFLVSFYNNEISEKSEIFDDQFSVERPDGSNFTLKIRSTKLEDSAMYFCASSEMLGQGGNIQYFGAGTRLSVL.

This chain joins TRBV28 and TRBJ1-2; D gene uncertain. The CDR3 has 12 amino acids. Germline V gene lookup returns CDR1 MDHEN and CDR2 SYDVKM. Trimming pared 6 bases from V and 7 bases from J, leaving 12 bases between. CDR3 loop: CASSSGLRGYTF. For the CDR3, the DNA is TGTGCCAGCAGCTCCGGACTGCGTGGCTACACCTTC.